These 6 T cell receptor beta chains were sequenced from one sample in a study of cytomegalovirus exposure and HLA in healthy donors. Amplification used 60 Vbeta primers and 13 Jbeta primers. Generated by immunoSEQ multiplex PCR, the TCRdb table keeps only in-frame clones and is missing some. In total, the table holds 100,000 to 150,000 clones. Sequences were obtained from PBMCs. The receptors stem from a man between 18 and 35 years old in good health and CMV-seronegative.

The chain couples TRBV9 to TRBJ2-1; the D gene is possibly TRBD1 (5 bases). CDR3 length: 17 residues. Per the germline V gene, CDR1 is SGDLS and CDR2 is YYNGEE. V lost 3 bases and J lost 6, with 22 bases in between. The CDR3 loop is CASSAQNRPMRSNEQFF. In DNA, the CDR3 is TGTGCCAGCAGCGCCCAAAACAGGCCCATGAGGTCCAATGAGCAGTTCTTC.

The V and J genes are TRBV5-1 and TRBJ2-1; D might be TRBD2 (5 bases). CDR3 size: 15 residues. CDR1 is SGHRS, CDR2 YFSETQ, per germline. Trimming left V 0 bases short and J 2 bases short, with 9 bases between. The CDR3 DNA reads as TGCGCCAGCAGCTTGGTCCCGGAGGCCTACAATGAGCAGTTCTTC. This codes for CASSLVPEAYNEQFF.

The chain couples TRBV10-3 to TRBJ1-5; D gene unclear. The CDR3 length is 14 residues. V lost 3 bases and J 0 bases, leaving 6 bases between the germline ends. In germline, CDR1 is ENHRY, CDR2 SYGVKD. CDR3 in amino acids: CAISETASNQPQHF. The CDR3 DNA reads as TGTGCCATCAGTGAAACAGCTAGCAATCAGCCCCAGCATTTT.

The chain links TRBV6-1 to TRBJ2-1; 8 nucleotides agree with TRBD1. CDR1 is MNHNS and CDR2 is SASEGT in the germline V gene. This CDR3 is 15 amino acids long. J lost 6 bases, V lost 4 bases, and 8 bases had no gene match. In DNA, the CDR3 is TGTGCCAGCAGTGCCGGACAGGGCGGGCCCAATGAGCAGTTCTTC. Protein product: CASSAGQGGPNEQFF.

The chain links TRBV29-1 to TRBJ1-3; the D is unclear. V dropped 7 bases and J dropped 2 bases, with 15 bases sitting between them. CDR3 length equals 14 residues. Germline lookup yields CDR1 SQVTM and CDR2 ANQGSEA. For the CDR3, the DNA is TGCAGCGCCCGCGGGAGCGGGACTGGAAACACCATATATTTT. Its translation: CSARGSGTGNTIYF.

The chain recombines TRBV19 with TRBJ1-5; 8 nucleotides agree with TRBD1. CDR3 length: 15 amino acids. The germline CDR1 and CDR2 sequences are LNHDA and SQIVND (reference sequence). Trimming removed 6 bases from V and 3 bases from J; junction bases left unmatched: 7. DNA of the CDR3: TGTGCCAGTAGGTTATTTCAGGGGGCCAATCAGCCCCAGCATTTT. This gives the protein CASRLFQGANQPQHF.